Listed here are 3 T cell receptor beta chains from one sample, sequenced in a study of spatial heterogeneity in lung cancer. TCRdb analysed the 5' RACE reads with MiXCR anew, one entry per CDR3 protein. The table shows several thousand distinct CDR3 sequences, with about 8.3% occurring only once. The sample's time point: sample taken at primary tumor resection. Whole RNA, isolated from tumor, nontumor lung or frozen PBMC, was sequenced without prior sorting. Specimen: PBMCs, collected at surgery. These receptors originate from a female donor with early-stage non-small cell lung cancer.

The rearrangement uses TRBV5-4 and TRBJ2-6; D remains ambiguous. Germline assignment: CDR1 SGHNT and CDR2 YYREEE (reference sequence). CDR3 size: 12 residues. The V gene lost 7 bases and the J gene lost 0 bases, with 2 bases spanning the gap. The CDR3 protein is CASGSGANVLTF. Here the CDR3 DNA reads TGTGCCAGCGGCTCTGGGGCCAACGTCCTGACTTTC.

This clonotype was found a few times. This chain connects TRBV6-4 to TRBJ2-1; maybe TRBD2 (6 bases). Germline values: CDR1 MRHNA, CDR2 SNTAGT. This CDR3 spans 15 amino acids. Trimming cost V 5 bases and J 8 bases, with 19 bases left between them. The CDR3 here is CASSPEEGRSDEQFF. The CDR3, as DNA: TGTGCCAGCAGTCCGGAGGAGGGGAGGAGCGATGAGCAGTTCTTC.

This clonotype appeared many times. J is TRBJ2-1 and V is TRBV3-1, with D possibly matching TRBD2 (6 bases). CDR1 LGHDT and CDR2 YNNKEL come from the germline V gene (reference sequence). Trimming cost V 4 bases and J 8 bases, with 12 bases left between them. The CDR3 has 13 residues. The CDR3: CASSLLSGHEQFF. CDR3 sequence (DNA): TGTGCCAGCAGCCTTCTGAGCGGGCATGAGCAGTTCTTC.